This entry concerns a single TCR beta chain. This record comes from a study of blood T cell repertoires in COVID-19. Method: immunoSEQ multiplex PCR; TCRdb's copy keeps in-frame clones and lacks some. The sample consists of roughly 26,000 clones, around 90% of them appearing once. From germline, CDR1 is SSHAT and CDR2 FNYEAQ (reference sequence). The CDR3 length is 19 residues. Trimming cost V 1 base and J 5 bases, with 21 bases left between them. The TCR originated in a man between 65 and 85 years old with acute or convalescent COVID-19. This chain links TRBV7-7 with TRBJ1-6, with D unresolved. Source material: peripheral blood. The CDR3, as DNA: TGTGCCAGCAGCTTAGTTAGGGAGCCCGGTCCCGTACATAATTCACCCCTCCACTTT. As protein: CASSLVREPGPVHNSPLHF.